This T cell receptor (beta chain) was sequenced for a study of cytomegalovirus exposure and HLA in healthy donors. PCR primers comprised 60 Vbeta and 13 Jbeta primers. Generated by immunoSEQ multiplex PCR, the TCRdb table keeps only in-frame clones and is missing some. There are approximately 190,000 clones in the sample; around 85% occur only once, and around 4% lies in the top ten. Study conclusions and caveats: As confirmed in vitro, a few CMV-associated chains were specific for CMV antigens. The presence/absence work took it that sequencing depth was about the same across donors.

With regard to this clone: Its antigen remains unidentified. One junction end does not reproduce the germline sequence, and a read error may be involved.

The TCR was taken from a man aged 45 to 65 in good health and CMV-seronegative. Sequenced sample: PBMCs.

The CDR3 bases are TGTGCCAGCAGCACCGGGACAGGGAACGCTGAAGCTTTCTTT. As protein: CASSTGTGNAEAFF. The chain uses TRBV27 and TRBJ1-1; 9 bases are a match to TRBD1. Germline V gene data show CDR1 as MNHEY and CDR2 as SMNVEV (reference sequence). The CDR3 totals 14 residues.